Listed below are T cell receptor beta chains from one sample, sequenced in a study of blood T cell repertoires in COVID-19. Sequencing was performed with immunoSEQ multiplex PCR; in TCRdb, only in-frame clones are kept and a portion is missing. Here the sample spans over 140,000 clones, roughly 80% being singletons. Source material: peripheral blood. Source of these receptors: a woman aged 60-75 years with acute or convalescent COVID-19. CDR3s leave out the opening cysteine and the closing phenylalanine or tryptophan. The order of the fields is D gene, V gene, CDR3 length, clone size, CDR3 protein. The D gene is left open where the match is weak. Clone size, where shown, is once, few, many, or a class for clones that have expanded.

D gene: TRBD2; V gene: TRBV12-3/TRBV12-4; CDR3 length: 11; clone size: once; CDR3 protein: ASSNSGSETQY
D gene: TRBD2; V gene: TRBV4-3; CDR3 length: 17; clone size: .; CDR3 protein: ASSPRGAGGLSSTDTQY
D gene: .; V gene: TRBV28; CDR3 length: 13; clone size: once; CDR3 protein: ASAQQFRSYNEQF
D gene: TRBD1; V gene: TRBV5-4; CDR3 length: 15; clone size: .; CDR3 protein: ASSTRQGASLKNIQY
D gene: .; V gene: TRBV4-3; CDR3 length: 11; clone size: few; CDR3 protein: ASSQDVGETQY
D gene: .; V gene: TRBV5-1; CDR3 length: 11; clone size: .; CDR3 protein: ASSLDGSGALH
D gene: .; V gene: TRBV30; CDR3 length: 11; clone size: .; CDR3 protein: AWSSVRYNEQF
D gene: TRBD1; V gene: TRBV7-9; CDR3 length: 12; clone size: .; CDR3 protein: ASRQTGDNSPLH
D gene: TRBD2; V gene: TRBV28; CDR3 length: 14; clone size: few; CDR3 protein: ASSPGLAGNTGELF
D gene: .; V gene: TRBV2; CDR3 length: 13; clone size: .; CDR3 protein: ASSDRNGPTYGYT
D gene: .; V gene: TRBV5-1; CDR3 length: 14; clone size: .; CDR3 protein: ASSSGTTSSNEKLF
D gene: TRBD2; V gene: TRBV7-2; CDR3 length: 14; clone size: few; CDR3 protein: ASSLVSAGGGYEQY
D gene: TRBD1; V gene: TRBV12-3/TRBV12-4; CDR3 length: 11; clone size: .; CDR3 protein: ASSQGAGGGYT
D gene: TRBD2; V gene: TRBV11-3; CDR3 length: 14; clone size: .; CDR3 protein: ASTPTGTRDPDTQY
D gene: .; V gene: TRBV6-1; CDR3 length: 13; clone size: .; CDR3 protein: ASSDYWGGLAEAF
D gene: .; V gene: TRBV28; CDR3 length: 11; clone size: .; CDR3 protein: ASSFPRAYGYT
D gene: TRBD2; V gene: TRBV6-2/TRBV6-3; CDR3 length: 12; clone size: .; CDR3 protein: ASSWASGSYEQY
D gene: .; V gene: TRBV7-2; CDR3 length: 15; clone size: .; CDR3 protein: ASSFSFSSGEDQPQH
D gene: .; V gene: TRBV28; CDR3 length: 11; clone size: .; CDR3 protein: ASSYSRYYGYT
D gene: .; V gene: TRBV5-5; CDR3 length: 14; clone size: .; CDR3 protein: ASSLNPGATHYGYT
D gene: TRBD2; V gene: TRBV3-1/TRBV3-2; CDR3 length: 20; clone size: .; CDR3 protein: ASSQDQIRFLAGGKNTGELF
D gene: .; V gene: TRBV7-9; CDR3 length: 12; clone size: .; CDR3 protein: ASSRGGPYNEQF
D gene: TRBD2; V gene: TRBV7-8; CDR3 length: 13; clone size: .; CDR3 protein: ASRSSSGTTGELF
D gene: .; V gene: TRBV6-5; CDR3 length: 11; clone size: .; CDR3 protein: ASSYDSWYEQY
D gene: TRBD1; V gene: TRBV3-1/TRBV3-2; CDR3 length: 13; clone size: .; CDR3 protein: ASTKYTGADTEAF
D gene: .; V gene: TRBV10-1; CDR3 length: 10; clone size: .; CDR3 protein: ARPPGGSEQY
D gene: .; V gene: TRBV5-8; CDR3 length: 12; clone size: .; CDR3 protein: ASSLPGLNTEAF
D gene: .; V gene: TRBV6-2/TRBV6-3; CDR3 length: 9; clone size: .; CDR3 protein: ASSYPGGYT
D gene: TRBD1; V gene: TRBV18; CDR3 length: 14; clone size: .; CDR3 protein: ASSLLPGQGADEQF
D gene: .; V gene: TRBV5-6; CDR3 length: 12; clone size: .; CDR3 protein: ASSRRGSGNTIY
D gene: TRBD1; V gene: TRBV3-1/TRBV3-2; CDR3 length: 17; clone size: .; CDR3 protein: ASSLGTGSLGGTGNTIY
D gene: TRBD1; V gene: TRBV28; CDR3 length: 12; clone size: once; CDR3 protein: ASSRTGRNTEAF
D gene: TRBD2; V gene: TRBV11-2; CDR3 length: 15; clone size: .; CDR3 protein: ASSLTSGGSSYNEQF
D gene: TRBD2; V gene: TRBV7-2; CDR3 length: 14; clone size: once; CDR3 protein: ASSSSSGSGTDTQY
D gene: TRBD1; V gene: TRBV28; CDR3 length: 14; clone size: few; CDR3 protein: ASGVLQGAANEKLF
D gene: .; V gene: TRBV11-3; CDR3 length: 11; clone size: .; CDR3 protein: ASSLSSNQPQH
D gene: .; V gene: TRBV4-1; CDR3 length: 13; clone size: .; CDR3 protein: ASSLSHGSTDTQY
D gene: TRBD1; V gene: TRBV2; CDR3 length: 15; clone size: .; CDR3 protein: ASLVSGTRGFVNEQF
D gene: .; V gene: TRBV6-5; CDR3 length: 13; clone size: .; CDR3 protein: ASSYGRPMNTEAF
D gene: .; V gene: TRBV25-1; CDR3 length: 9; clone size: .; CDR3 protein: ARQVRYEQY
D gene: .; V gene: TRBV18; CDR3 length: 10; clone size: .; CDR3 protein: ASSPRRETQY
D gene: TRBD1; V gene: TRBV15; CDR3 length: 16; clone size: .; CDR3 protein: ATSRGTGSLYSNQPQH
D gene: .; V gene: TRBV7-2; CDR3 length: 11; clone size: .; CDR3 protein: ASSSDRQDTQY
D gene: TRBD2; V gene: TRBV11-3; CDR3 length: 13; clone size: .; CDR3 protein: ASSPGLAGGYEQY
D gene: .; V gene: TRBV28; CDR3 length: 15; clone size: .; CDR3 protein: ASSLQLGTGSDTEAF
D gene: .; V gene: TRBV10-1; CDR3 length: 13; clone size: once; CDR3 protein: ASSSRKGPTDTQY
D gene: TRBD1; V gene: TRBV7-9; CDR3 length: 12; clone size: .; CDR3 protein: ASSSPGQGTEAF
D gene: .; V gene: TRBV29-1; CDR3 length: 12; clone size: .; CDR3 protein: SVEEGGPGEKLF